This TCR beta chain was profiled in a study of blood T cells in healthy people across ages. Turning to the study itself: Per two T cells, about one barcoded beta molecule was captured through template switching. Whole-study results and caveats: Per million T cells, TCR beta diversity dropped roughly linearly as age increased.

After removal of 7 bases from V and 2 bases from J, the junction contained 4 bases not matched to a gene. CDR1 is SGHTA and CDR2 is FQGNSA in the germline V gene. The CDR3 totals 15 residues. As for this clonotype: What it binds is unknown.

Using a J-beta primer mix together with a sample-barcoded 5' primer, a second PCR was run for about 7 to 12 cycles. Using its own MiXCR run on the 5' RACE reads, TCRdb lists one record per CDR3 protein. The data contain more than 800,000 distinct CDR3 sequences, 25% to 30% of them singletons. The receptor comes from an elderly woman in good health. The specimen was blood. V usage is TRBV7-2 and J usage is TRBJ2-3, with 12 bases identical to TRBD2. CDR3 sequence (DNA): TGTGCCAGCAAGCTAGCGGGGGGGCACACAGATACGCAGTATTTT. It specifies CASKLAGGHTDTQYF.